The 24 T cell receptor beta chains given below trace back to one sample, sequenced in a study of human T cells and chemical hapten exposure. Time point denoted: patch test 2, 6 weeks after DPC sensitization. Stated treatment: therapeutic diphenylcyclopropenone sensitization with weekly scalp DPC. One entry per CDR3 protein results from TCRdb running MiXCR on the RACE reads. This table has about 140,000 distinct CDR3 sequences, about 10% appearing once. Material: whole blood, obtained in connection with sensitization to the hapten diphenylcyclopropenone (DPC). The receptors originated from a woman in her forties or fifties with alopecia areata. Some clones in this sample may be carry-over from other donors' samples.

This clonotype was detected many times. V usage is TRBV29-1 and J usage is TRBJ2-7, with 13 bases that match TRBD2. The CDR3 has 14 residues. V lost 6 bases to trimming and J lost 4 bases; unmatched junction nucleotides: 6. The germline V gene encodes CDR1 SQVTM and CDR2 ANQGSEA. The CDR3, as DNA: TGCAGCGTCGCGGGACTAGCGGGGTCGTACGAGCAGTACTTC. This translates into CSVAGLAGSYEQYF.

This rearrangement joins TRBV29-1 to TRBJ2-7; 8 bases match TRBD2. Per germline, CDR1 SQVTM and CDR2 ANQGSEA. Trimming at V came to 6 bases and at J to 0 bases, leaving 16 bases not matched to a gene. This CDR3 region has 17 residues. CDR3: CSVGPTAGGPSSYEQYF. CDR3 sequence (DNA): TGCAGCGTCGGACCCACGGCGGGAGGACCGAGCTCCTACGAGCAGTACTTC.

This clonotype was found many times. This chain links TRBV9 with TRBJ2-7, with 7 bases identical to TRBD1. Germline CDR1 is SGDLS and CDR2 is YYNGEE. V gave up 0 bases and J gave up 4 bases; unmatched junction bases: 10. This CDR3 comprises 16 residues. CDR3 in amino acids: CASSVGWDSYNYEQYF. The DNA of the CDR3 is TGTGCCAGCAGCGTAGGCTGGGACAGCTACAATTACGAGCAGTACTTC.

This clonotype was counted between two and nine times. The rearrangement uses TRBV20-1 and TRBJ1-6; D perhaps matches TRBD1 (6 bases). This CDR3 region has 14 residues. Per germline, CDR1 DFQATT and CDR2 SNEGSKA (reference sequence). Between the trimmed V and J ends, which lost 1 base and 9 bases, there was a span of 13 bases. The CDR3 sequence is CSARVGQRPSPLHF. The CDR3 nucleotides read TGCAGTGCTAGAGTTGGACAGAGACCTTCACCCCTCCACTTT.

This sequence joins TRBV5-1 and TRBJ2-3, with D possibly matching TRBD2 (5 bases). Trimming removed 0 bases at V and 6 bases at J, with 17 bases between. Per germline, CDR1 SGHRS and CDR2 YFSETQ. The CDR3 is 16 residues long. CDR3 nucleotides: TGCGCCAGCAGCTTGGCCCCCTTGGGCGGCGGGGATACGCAGTATTTT. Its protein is CASSLAPLGGGDTQYF.

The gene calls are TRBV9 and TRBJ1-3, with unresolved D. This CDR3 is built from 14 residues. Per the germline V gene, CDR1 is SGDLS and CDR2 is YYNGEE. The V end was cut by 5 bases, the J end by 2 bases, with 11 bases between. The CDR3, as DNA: TGTGCCAGCAGTTCCCAGGTCACTGGAAACACCATATATTTT. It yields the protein CASSSQVTGNTIYF.

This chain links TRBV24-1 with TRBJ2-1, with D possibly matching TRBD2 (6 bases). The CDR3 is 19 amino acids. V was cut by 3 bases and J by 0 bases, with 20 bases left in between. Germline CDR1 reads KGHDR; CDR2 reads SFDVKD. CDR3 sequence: CATSDTDRSGPSSYNEQFF. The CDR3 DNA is TGTGCCACCAGTGATACGGACCGAAGCGGGCCTTCCTCCTACAATGAGCAGTTCTTC.

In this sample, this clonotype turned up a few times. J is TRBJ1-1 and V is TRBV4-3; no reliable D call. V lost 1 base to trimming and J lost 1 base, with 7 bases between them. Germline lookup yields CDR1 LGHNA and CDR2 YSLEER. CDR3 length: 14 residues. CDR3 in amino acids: CASSQGYRNTEAFF. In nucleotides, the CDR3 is TGCGCCAGCAGCCAAGGATACAGGAACACTGAAGCTTTCTTT.

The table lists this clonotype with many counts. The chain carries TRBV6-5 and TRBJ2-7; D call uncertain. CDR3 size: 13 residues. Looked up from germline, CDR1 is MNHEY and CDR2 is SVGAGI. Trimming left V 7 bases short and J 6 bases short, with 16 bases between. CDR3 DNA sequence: TGTGCCAGCACCTTAATCCCCTCCGGCGAGCAGTACTTC. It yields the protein CASTLIPSGEQYF.

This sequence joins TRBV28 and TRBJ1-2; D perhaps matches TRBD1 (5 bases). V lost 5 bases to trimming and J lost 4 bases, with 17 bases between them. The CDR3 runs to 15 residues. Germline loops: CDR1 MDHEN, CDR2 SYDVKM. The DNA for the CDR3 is TGTGCCAGCAGTCTGCCCAGGGTGGCCGGCTATGGCTACACCTTC. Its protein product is CASSLPRVAGYGYTF.

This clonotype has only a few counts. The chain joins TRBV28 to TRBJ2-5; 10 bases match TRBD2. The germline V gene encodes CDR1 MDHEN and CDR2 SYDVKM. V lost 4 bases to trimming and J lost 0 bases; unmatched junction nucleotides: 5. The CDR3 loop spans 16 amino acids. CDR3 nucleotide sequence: TGTGCCAGCAGTTCCCGACTAGCGGGCTACCAAGAGACCCAGTACTTC. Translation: CASSSRLAGYQETQYF.

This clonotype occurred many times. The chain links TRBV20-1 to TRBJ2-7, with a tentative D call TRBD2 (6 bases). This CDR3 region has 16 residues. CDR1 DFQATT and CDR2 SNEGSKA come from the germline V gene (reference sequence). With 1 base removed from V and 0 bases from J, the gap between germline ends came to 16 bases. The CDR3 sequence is CSARVGGRGSSYEQYF. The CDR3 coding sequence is TGCAGTGCTAGAGTGGGGGGTCGTGGGAGCTCCTACGAGCAGTACTTC.

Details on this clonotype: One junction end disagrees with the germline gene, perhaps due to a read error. CDR3 loop: CASSPGLGSESENTIYF. The CDR3 bases are TGTGCCAGCAGTCCCGGACTCGGCTCTGAGTCTGAAAACACCATATATTTT. This chain links TRBV12-3 or TRBV12-4 with TRBJ1-3, with no clear D. The CDR3 covers 17 residues.

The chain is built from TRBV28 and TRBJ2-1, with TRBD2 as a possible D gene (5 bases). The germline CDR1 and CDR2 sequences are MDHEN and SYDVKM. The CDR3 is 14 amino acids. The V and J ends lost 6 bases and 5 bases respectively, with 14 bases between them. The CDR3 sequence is CASRTPDGNNEQFF. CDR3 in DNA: TGTGCCAGCAGGACCCCGGACGGGAACAATGAGCAGTTCTTC.

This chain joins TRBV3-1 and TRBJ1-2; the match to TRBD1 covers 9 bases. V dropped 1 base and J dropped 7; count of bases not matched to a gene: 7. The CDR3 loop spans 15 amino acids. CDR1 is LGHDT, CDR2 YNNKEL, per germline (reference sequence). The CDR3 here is CASSQAEDRGVGYTF. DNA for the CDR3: TGTGCCAGCAGCCAAGCCGAGGACAGGGGTGTTGGCTACACCTTC.

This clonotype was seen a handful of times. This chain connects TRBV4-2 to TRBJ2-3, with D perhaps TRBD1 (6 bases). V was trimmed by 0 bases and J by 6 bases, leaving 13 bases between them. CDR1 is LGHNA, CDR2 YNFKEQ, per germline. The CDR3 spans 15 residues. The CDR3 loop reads CASSQEGRGGDTQYF. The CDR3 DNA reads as TGTGCCAGCAGCCAAGAAGGGAGAGGGGGTGATACGCAGTATTTT.

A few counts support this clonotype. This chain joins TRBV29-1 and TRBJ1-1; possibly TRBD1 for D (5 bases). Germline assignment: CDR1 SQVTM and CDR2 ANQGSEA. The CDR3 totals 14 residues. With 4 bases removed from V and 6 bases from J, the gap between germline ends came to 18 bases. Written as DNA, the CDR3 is TGCAGCGTTGGATCGAGGTCGGGGGACGCTGAAGCTTTCTTT. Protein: CSVGSRSGDAEAFF.

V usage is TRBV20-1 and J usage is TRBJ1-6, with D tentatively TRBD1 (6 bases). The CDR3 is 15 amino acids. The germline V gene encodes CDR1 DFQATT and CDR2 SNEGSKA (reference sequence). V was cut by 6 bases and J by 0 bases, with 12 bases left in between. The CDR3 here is CSAETRGSYNSPLHF. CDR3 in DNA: TGCAGTGCGGAGACCAGGGGCTCCTATAATTCACCCCTCCACTTT.

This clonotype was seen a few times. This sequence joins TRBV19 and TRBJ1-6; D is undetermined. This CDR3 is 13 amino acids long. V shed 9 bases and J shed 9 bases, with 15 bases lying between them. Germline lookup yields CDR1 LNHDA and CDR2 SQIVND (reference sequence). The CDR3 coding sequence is TGTGCCAGCAGCTCGGACCGATCTTCACCCCTCCACTTT. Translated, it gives CASSSDRSSPLHF.

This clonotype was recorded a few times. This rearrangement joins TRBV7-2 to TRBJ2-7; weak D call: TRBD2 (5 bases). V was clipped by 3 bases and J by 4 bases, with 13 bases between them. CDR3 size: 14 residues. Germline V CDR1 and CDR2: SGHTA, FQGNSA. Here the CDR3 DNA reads TGTGCCAGCAGCTTGGGGAGCCGGTTGTACGAGCAGTACTTC. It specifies CASSLGSRLYEQYF.

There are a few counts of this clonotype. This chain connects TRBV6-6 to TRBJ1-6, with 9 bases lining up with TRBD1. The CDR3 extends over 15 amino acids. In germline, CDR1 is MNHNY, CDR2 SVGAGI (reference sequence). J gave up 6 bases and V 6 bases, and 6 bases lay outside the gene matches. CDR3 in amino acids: CASRDWTGVNSPLHF. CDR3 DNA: TGTGCCAGCAGGGATTGGACAGGGGTTAATTCACCCCTCCACTTT.

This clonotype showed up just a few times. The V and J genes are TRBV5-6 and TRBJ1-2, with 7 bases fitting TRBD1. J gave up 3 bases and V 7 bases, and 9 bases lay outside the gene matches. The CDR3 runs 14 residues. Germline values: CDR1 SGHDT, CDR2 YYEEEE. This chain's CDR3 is CASRKQGRDYGYTF. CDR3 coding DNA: TGTGCCAGCCGTAAACAGGGGCGGGACTATGGCTACACCTTC.

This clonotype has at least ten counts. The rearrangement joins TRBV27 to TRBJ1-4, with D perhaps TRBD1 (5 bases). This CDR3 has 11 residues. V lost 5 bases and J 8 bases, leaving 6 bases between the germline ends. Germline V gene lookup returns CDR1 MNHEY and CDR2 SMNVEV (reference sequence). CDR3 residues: CASSGGEKLFF. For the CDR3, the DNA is TGTGCCAGCAGTGGGGGGGAAAAACTGTTTTTT. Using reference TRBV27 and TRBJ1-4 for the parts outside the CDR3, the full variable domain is EAQVTQNPRYLITVTGKKLTVTCSQNMNHEYMSWYRQDPGLGLRQIYYSMNVEVTDKGDVPEGYKVSRKEKRNFPLILESPSPNQTSLYFCASSGGEKLFFGSGTQLSVL.

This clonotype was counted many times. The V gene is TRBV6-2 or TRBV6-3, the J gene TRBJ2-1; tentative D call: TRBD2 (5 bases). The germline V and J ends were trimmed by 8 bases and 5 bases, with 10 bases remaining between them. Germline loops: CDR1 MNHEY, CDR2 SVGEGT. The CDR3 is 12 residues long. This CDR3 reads CASQDYHNEQFF. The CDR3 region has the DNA TGTGCCAGCCAAGACTACCACAATGAGCAGTTCTTC.